The clone carrying this T cell receptor beta chain was counted between two and nine times. Unique molecular identifiers were incorporated when the TCRbeta library was constructed. Each CDR3 protein is one row after TCRdb ran MiXCR on the PCR reads. The data show just under 250,000 distinct CDR3 sequences, about 25% seen once. With 7 bases clipped from V and 5 bases from J, the junction kept 5 bases outside the gene matches. The CDR3 extends over 12 amino acids. This record belongs to a study of T-cell reconstitution after alpha-beta-depleted transplantation in children. The chain combines TRBV12-3 or TRBV12-4 with TRBJ2-7, with 7 positions matching TRBD2. The sequencing here drew on PBMCs, taken before TCRalphabeta/CD19-depleted stem cell transplant. This receptor was identified in a girl aged 2 to 9 with Fanconi anemia, due to receive a stem cell transplant. The CDR3 DNA sequence: TGTGCCAGCAATCCGGGGGGTAACGAGCAGTACTTC. It translates to CASNPGGNEQYF.